These T cell receptor beta chains were read from a single sample in a study of technical replicates of blood from a few donors. Assay used: immunoSEQ multiplex PCR; TCRdb lists only in-frame clones, some missing. The sample contains some 13,000 clones, over 90% of which appear only once. Sequenced material: PBMCs. These TCRs come from a human donor in good health. The CDR3 runs from the conserved cysteine through the conserved F or W. Fields, in order: V gene, D gene, J gene, clone size, CDR3 DNA, CDR3 protein. The D gene is left open where the match is weak. Clone size appears in some rows only: once, few, many, or a class for an expanded clone.

V: TRBV19
D: NA
J: TRBJ2-7
size: NA
DNA: TGTGCCAGTAGTATGACACTTAACTCCTACGAGCAGTACTTC
CDR3: CASSMTLNSYEQYF

V: TRBV5-8
D: TRBD1
J: TRBJ1-1
size: NA
DNA: TGTGCCAGCAGCTTTCCCGGGACAGCTAACACTGAAGCTTTCTTT
CDR3: CASSFPGTANTEAFF

V: TRBV19
D: NA
J: TRBJ2-7
size: NA
DNA: TGTGCCAGTAGTATACAGGGCAGCTCCTACGAGCAGTACTTC
CDR3: CASSIQGSSYEQYF

V: TRBV30
D: TRBD1
J: TRBJ2-1
size: NA
DNA: TGTGCCTGGAGCGCTACAGGGGGCGGGAATGAGCAGTTCTTC
CDR3: CAWSATGGGNEQFF

V: TRBV6-6
D: NA
J: TRBJ2-7
size: NA
DNA: TGTGCCAGCAGTAAACAGGGTTACGAGCAGTACTTC
CDR3: CASSKQGYEQYF

V: TRBV5-1
D: TRBD1
J: TRBJ2-7
size: once
DNA: TGCGCCAGCAGCTTGGCTTTGGGACAGGGAAAAAATGAGCAGTACTTC
CDR3: CASSLALGQGKNEQYF

V: TRBV6-1
D: TRBD2
J: TRBJ2-3
size: few
DNA: TGTGCCAGCAGTGATTATGCGGGAGACACAGATACGCAGTATTTT
CDR3: CASSDYAGDTDTQYF

V: TRBV5-1
D: TRBD2
J: TRBJ2-1
size: NA
DNA: TGCGCCAGCAGCACATCCGGGACTAGCGGGGGGCCTCAGTTCTTC
CDR3: CASSTSGTSGGPQFF

V: TRBV7-6
D: NA
J: TRBJ2-3
size: NA
DNA: TGTGCCAGCAGCTTAGTAGGGGGGGGTACAGATACGCAGTATTTT
CDR3: CASSLVGGGTDTQYF

V: TRBV6-4
D: NA
J: TRBJ2-1
size: NA
DNA: TGTGCCAGCAGTTCCGGGACTCACAATGAGCAGTTCTTC
CDR3: CASSSGTHNEQFF

V: TRBV7-8
D: TRBD1
J: TRBJ2-7
size: NA
DNA: TGTGCCAGCAGCTTAGTTGATCGGACAGGGCGCTACGAGCAGTACTTC
CDR3: CASSLVDRTGRYEQYF

V: TRBV10-3
D: TRBD1
J: TRBJ2-7
size: NA
DNA: TGTGCCATCAGTGAGTCGGACAGGGAAAAAAACGAGCAGTACTTC
CDR3: CAISESDREKNEQYF

V: TRBV30
D: TRBD1
J: TRBJ2-7
size: NA
DNA: TGTGCCTGGAGCGAAACAGGGGTCCACGAGCAGTACTTC
CDR3: CAWSETGVHEQYF

V: TRBV10-1
D: NA
J: TRBJ1-3
size: NA
DNA: TGCGCCAGCAGTGACAGGGCTGGAAACACCATATATTTT
CDR3: CASSDRAGNTIYF